This TCR beta chain was sequenced in a study of vaccination and CD4 T cells after COVID-19. The Oncomine TCR Beta short-read assay sequenced DNA from cultured CD4+ T cells. Using its own MiXCR run on the PCR reads, TCRdb lists one record per CDR3 protein. The repertoire holds some 16,000 distinct CDR3 sequences, with less than 50% as singletons. Treatment reported: roughly ten-day PBMC culture with coronavirus spike peptide pools or control peptides (ViraFEST assay). The V segment lost 0 bases and the J segment 0 bases; nucleotides outside the gene matches: 2. This CDR3 has 15 residues. CDR1 MNHEY and CDR2 SVGAGI come from the germline V gene. Remarks on this clonotype: The antigen remains unidentified.

Specimen: CD4+ T cells from blood, cultured in vitro, collected after SARS-CoV-2 vaccination. The receptor was isolated from a human donor who had recovered from COVID-19. The chain recombines TRBV6-5 with TRBJ2-7; 7 positions match TRBD1. This CDR3 reads CASSYSNRGSYEQYF. The CDR3 region has the DNA TGTGCCAGCAGTTACTCCAACAGGGGCTCCTACGAGCAGTACTTC.